The 17 T cell receptor beta chains below come from one sample, sequenced in a study of T cell responses to AZD1222 COVID-19 vaccine. Here immunoSEQ multiplex PCR was the method, and the copy in TCRdb shows in-frame clones only, minus some. The table shows around 45,000 clones, with roughly 88% occurring only once. This material consisted of peripheral blood, taken 28 days after the second AZD1222 dose. These receptors originate from an adult who received the AZD1222 COVID-19 vaccine.

The J gene is TRBJ2-1, the V gene TRBV4-1; D may match TRBD1 or TRBD2 (5 bases each). The V gene's germline CDR1 is MGHRA and CDR2 YSYEKL. Trimming took 4 bases from V and 6 from J, leaving 16 bases between them. CDR3 length: 15 amino acids. The CDR3 DNA reads as TGCGCCAGCAGCCCCTACGAGGGCAGGGCCAATGAGCAGTTCTTC. Its protein product is CASSPYEGRANEQFF.

The rearrangement joins TRBV4-1 to TRBJ2-5; perhaps TRBD2 as D (6 bases). CDR3 size: 14 residues. The germline V and J ends were trimmed by 1 base and 4 bases, with 10 bases remaining between them. Germline CDR1 is MGHRA and CDR2 is YSYEKL. The CDR3 nucleotides are TGCGCCAGCAGCCAAGTTAGCGGACGAGAGACCCAGTACTTC. Its translation is CASSQVSGRETQYF.

V is TRBV5-1 and J is TRBJ2-5; no clear D gene. Germline CDR1 is SGHRS and CDR2 is YFSETQ. The CDR3 extends over 15 amino acids. Trimming left V 5 bases short and J 1 base short, with 15 bases between. The CDR3 is CASRERGLIQETQYF. The CDR3 DNA is TGCGCCAGCAGGGAGAGAGGTTTGATCCAAGAGACCCAGTACTTC.

The chain is built from TRBV30 and TRBJ2-7; the match to TRBD1 covers 8 bases. Germline CDR1 reads GTSNPN; CDR2 reads SVGIG (reference sequence). Unmatched junction bases numbered 6, after V lost 5 bases and J lost 6 bases. This CDR3 comprises 12 residues. CDR3 sequence (DNA): TGTGCCTGGGACAGGGGAAGCACCGAGCAGTACTTC. Translating gives CAWDRGSTEQYF.

The chain is built from TRBV6-2 or TRBV6-3 and TRBJ2-5; TRBD2 aligns across 8 bases. Germline V gene data show CDR1 as MNHEY and CDR2 as SVGEGT. V gave up 6 bases and J gave up 5 bases; unmatched junction bases: 14. The CDR3 sequence is 16 residues long. The CDR3 bases are TGTGCCAGCAGCCCCTGGAGTAGCGGGGAGTGGGAGACCCAGTACTTC. Its translation: CASSPWSSGEWETQYF.

CDR3 DNA: TGCAGCGTTGCTTCAGGGGGGGGGACAGATACGCAGTATTTT. Translation: CSVASGGGTDTQYF. V is TRBV29-1 and J is TRBJ2-3; D is perhaps TRBD1 or TRBD2 (7 bases each). Between the trimmed V and J ends, which lost 4 bases and 3 bases, there was a span of 14 bases. This CDR3 is 14 amino acids long. Germline assignment: CDR1 SQVTM and CDR2 ANQGSEA.

The V call is TRBV11-2, the J call TRBJ2-3, with D possibly being TRBD1 or TRBD2 (5 bases each). The germline V and J ends were trimmed by 8 bases and 2 bases, with 14 bases remaining between them. In germline, CDR1 is SGHAT, CDR2 FQNNGV. CDR3 length: 14 amino acids. CDR3 nucleotides: TGTGCCAGCTCTTCCCGGGGCAACACAGATACGCAGTATTTT. This codes for CASSSRGNTDTQYF.

The chain joins TRBV19 to TRBJ1-5; D unclear. Germline-derived CDR1 and CDR2 are LNHDA and SQIVND (reference sequence). Trimming removed 6 bases at V and 0 bases at J, with 9 bases between. CDR3 length: 14 residues. The CDR3, as DNA: TGTGCCAGTAGCGATCAGAATAGCAATCAGCCCCAGCATTTT. This codes for CASSDQNSNQPQHF.

The chain recombines TRBV7-2 with TRBJ1-5; TRBD1 is a possible D gene (6 bases). The ends were cut back, 1 base at V and 7 bases at J, with 14 bases in the middle. The V gene's germline CDR1 is SGHTA and CDR2 FQGNSA. The CDR3 length is 15 residues. The CDR3 reads CASSLVSGAGQPQHF. The CDR3 bases are TGTGCCAGCAGCTTAGTTTCGGGGGCTGGCCAGCCCCAGCATTTT.

The chain recombines TRBV6-1 with TRBJ2-1; 11 bases agree with TRBD1. Germline lookup yields CDR1 MNHNS and CDR2 SASEGT. The CDR3 contains 15 residues. V lost 1 base and J lost 8; bases outside the gene matches: 4. The CDR3 coding sequence is TGTGCCAGCAGTGAAGTGGGGGGACAGGGGGATGAGCAGTTCTTC. It codes for CASSEVGGQGDEQFF.

The chain recombines TRBV19 with TRBJ1-5; 7 nucleotides line up with TRBD1. The germline CDR1 and CDR2 sequences are LNHDA and SQIVND (reference sequence). Trimming cost V 5 bases and J 5 bases; bases outside gene matches: 6. The CDR3 has 14 amino acids. CDR3 nucleotides: TGTGCCAGTAGTGCCCAGGGGGAAGATCAGCCCCAGCATTTT. This gives the protein CASSAQGEDQPQHF.

The CDR3 is CASSLGHRAYEQYF. As DNA, the CDR3 is TGTGCCAGCAGCTTAGGTCACAGGGCGTACGAGCAGTACTTC. The V call is TRBV7-8, the J call TRBJ2-7; the D gene is possibly TRBD1 (6 bases). CDR1 SGHVS and CDR2 FQNEAQ come from the germline V gene. Deletions cut 1 base from V and 4 bases from J, with 11 bases between. The CDR3 has 14 amino acids.

A few counts support this clone. This sequence joins TRBV10-3 and TRBJ2-5, with a possible D match to TRBD2 (6 bases). The CDR3 length is 14 residues. From germline, CDR1 is ENHRY and CDR2 SYGVKD. Trimming left V 4 bases short and J 4 bases short, with 13 bases between. This CDR3 is CAISGSGLGETQYF. The CDR3 nucleotides are TGTGCCATCAGTGGTAGCGGTCTGGGAGAGACCCAGTACTTC.

The chain employs TRBV29-1 and TRBJ1-5; D might be TRBD1 (6 bases). The germline V and J ends were trimmed by 4 bases and 1 base, with 11 bases remaining between them. The CDR3 runs 14 residues. CDR1 is SQVTM, CDR2 ANQGSEA, per germline. CDR3 sequence reads: CSVAWGGSNQPQHF. CDR3 nucleotides: TGCAGCGTTGCTTGGGGGGGCAGCAATCAGCCCCAGCATTTT.

This clone has just one count. The chain has TRBV9 and TRBJ1-1, with D maybe TRBD1 (5 bases). The CDR3 covers 15 residues. Germline-derived CDR1 and CDR2 are SGDLS and YYNGEE. V was shortened by 1 base and J by 1 base, with 11 bases between the two germline ends. The CDR3 region is CASSVNIGANTEAFF. The CDR3, as DNA: TGTGCCAGCAGCGTAAATATAGGGGCGAACACTGAAGCTTTCTTT.

The chain links TRBV7-2 to TRBJ1-6; D not resolved. CDR3 length: 15 amino acids. CDR1 and CDR2 from the germline V gene are SGHTA and FQGNSA. The V end was cut by 5 bases, the J end by 8 bases, with 16 bases between. The chain's CDR3 is CASSGNRGSDSPLHF. In DNA form, the CDR3 reads TGTGCCAGCAGCGGCAACCGGGGTTCCGATTCACCCCTCCACTTT.

The chain joins TRBV10-1 to TRBJ2-1, with D unclear. CDR1 and CDR2 from the germline V gene are WNHNN and SYGVQD (reference sequence). There are 11 residues in the CDR3. The V end was cut by 5 bases, the J end by 10 bases, with 9 bases between. CDR3 sequence (DNA): TGCGCCAGCAGTCAGCTCCACGAGCAGTTCTTC. Encoded protein: CASSQLHEQFF.